These T cell receptor beta chains were read from a single sample in a study of regulatory T cells in long-lasting Graves disease. TCRdb ran MiXCR on the multiplex PCR reads and lists one entry per CDR3 protein. Of 400,000 to 450,000 distinct CDR3 sequences in the sample, under 15% were seen once. The same data also went into a second study, on T cells in Graves' hyperthyroidism and ophthalmopathy.

This specimen was peripheral blood mononuclear cells (PBMCs), taken at new diagnosis, from a patient treated with antithyroid drugs. The receptors come from a young woman with Graves disease. The CDR3 runs from the conserved cysteine through the conserved F or W. D genes are given only for firm matches. Only part of the rows carry a size: once, few, many, or a class if the clone is expanded.

len,abundance,v_gene,j_gene,d_gene,CDR3nt,CDR3aa
15,many,TRBV11-3,TRBJ2-1,TRBD2,TGTGCCAGCAGCTTGAGCGGGAGGGGTTCAGGTGAGCAGTTCTTC,CASSLSGRGSGEQFF
14,.,TRBV4-2,TRBJ2-7,.,TGTGCCAGCAGCCAAGAAAGAACAAGGGACGAGCAGTACTTC,CASSQERTRDEQYF
14,many,TRBV18,TRBJ2-7,.,TGTGCCAGCTCCTCCGGGTCCCGAACCTACGAGCAGTACTTC,CASSSGSRTYEQYF
18,many,TRBV18,TRBJ1-1,.,TGTGCCAGCTCACCGACAAACTCTGAAGTCGAGGTGAACACTGAAGCTTTCTTT,CASSPTNSEVEVNTEAFF
15,.,TRBV24-1,TRBJ2-1,TRBD2,TGTGCCACCAGTGAGACCCGGGAGGTTTCCAATGAGCAGTTCTTC,CATSETREVSNEQFF
14,many,TRBV6-4,TRBJ2-7,TRBD2,TGTGCCAGCAAATTAGCGGGTAGCTCCTACGAGCAGTACTTC,CASKLAGSSYEQYF
18,.,TRBV5-1,TRBJ1-2,.,.,CASSIYLCSVARDYGYTF
15,many,TRBV9,TRBJ2-1,.,TGTGCCAGCAGCGTACCCGGCCAACAGGCGAATGAGCAGTTCTTC,CASSVPGQQANEQFF
15,many,TRBV11-1,TRBJ2-7,.,TGTGCCAGCAGCTTAGGGTTGCGACAGAACTACGAGCAGTACTTC,CASSLGLRQNYEQYF
15,few,TRBV24-1,TRBJ2-5,TRBD1,TGTGCCACCAGTCCCGCGACGACAGGGTGGGAGACCCAGTACTTC,CATSPATTGWETQYF
14,many,TRBV29-1,TRBJ2-1,TRBD2,TGCAGCGTCGATGTAAGCGGGACCTACAATGAGCAGTTCTTC,CSVDVSGTYNEQFF
15,few,TRBV20-1,TRBJ2-1,.,TGCAGTGCCGGCCGGGGTCCTGCCCCATACAATGAGCAGTTCTTC,CSAGRGPAPYNEQFF
14,few,TRBV29-1,TRBJ2-6,.,TGCAGCGTTGGAGTGAGCTCTGGGGCCAACGTCCTGACTTTC,CSVGVSSGANVLTF
12,many,TRBV28,TRBJ2-2,.,TGTGCCAGCACCCCAGGGGCCGGGGAGCTGTTTTTT,CASTPGAGELFF
13,few,TRBV3-1,TRBJ2-5,.,TGTGCCAGCAGTGAGAGGAGGGGGGGGACCCAGTACTTC,CASSERRGGTQYF
13,many,TRBV20-1,TRBJ2-2,.,TGCAGTGCTAGCACGGGAACACCGGGGGAGCTGTTTTTT,CSASTGTPGELFF
17,.,TRBV7-9,TRBJ2-3,TRBD2,TGTGCCAGCAGCTTAGGGGAGGTAGCGGGAAGCACAGATACGCAGTATTTT,CASSLGEVAGSTDTQYF
16,few,TRBV6-9,TRBJ2-2,TRBD1,TGTGCCAGCAGTTACTCGAACAGGGGGAACACCGGGGAGCTGTTTTTT,CASSYSNRGNTGELFF
16,.,TRBV7-2,TRBJ2-7,TRBD1,TGTGCCAGCAGCTCTCGGGGGGGACAGGGGACCTACGAGCAGTACTTC,CASSSRGGQGTYEQYF
14,many,TRBV5-1,TRBJ1-1,.,TGCGCCAGCAGCTTGTTTGGGAAAGACACTGAAGCTTTCTTT,CASSLFGKDTEAFF
13,.,TRBV4-1,TRBJ2-5,.,TGCGCCAGCAGCCAAGGTTCGTTAGAGACCCAGTACTTC,CASSQGSLETQYF
14,many,TRBV6-2/TRBV6-3,TRBJ1-1,TRBD1,TGTGCCAGCAAATTCAGGGGGCGCATTCCTGAAGCTTTCTTT,CASKFRGRIPEAFF
16,many,TRBV9,TRBJ2-7,TRBD2,TGTGCCAGCAGCGTAGAACCTGCGGGAAGCGGGGGCGAGCAGTACTTC,CASSVEPAGSGGEQYF
15,many,TRBV12-3/TRBV12-4,TRBJ2-7,.,TGTGCCAGCAGTTTAGCGCGACTAGGCGGCTACGAGCAGTACTTC,CASSLARLGGYEQYF
15,.,TRBV12-3/TRBV12-4,TRBJ2-7,.,TGTGCCAGCAGCCAGGAACAGGGGACTAAATACGAGCAGTACTTC,CASSQEQGTKYEQYF
13,few,TRBV6-1,TRBJ2-7,TRBD1,TGTGCCAGCAGCTTCAGGGGGCTTTACGAGCAGTACTTC,CASSFRGLYEQYF
15,many,TRBV7-2,TRBJ2-7,TRBD2,TGTGCCAGCAGCGGCACGGGAGGGCCTAAAGGCGAGCAGTACTTC,CASSGTGGPKGEQYF
22,few,TRBV11-2,TRBJ2-3,TRBD2,TGTGCCAGCAGCCTATTCTGGGGGACTAGCGGGAGGTCCGTCGCTAGCACAGATACGCAGTATTTT,CASSLFWGTSGRSVASTDTQYF
11,many,TRBV28,TRBJ2-7,.,TGTGCCAGCACGGTCAGGGACGAGCAGTACTTC,CASTVRDEQYF
17,.,TRBV6-2/TRBV6-3,TRBJ1-2,.,TGTGCCAGCCTCCTCGTTGGAGTAGGGGGTAATAACTATGGCTACACCTTC,CASLLVGVGGNNYGYTF
16,many,TRBV7-9,TRBJ1-1,.,TGTGCCAGCAGCTTACCCAGGCCCGTGGGGTACACTGAAGCTTTCTTT,CASSLPRPVGYTEAFF
16,many,TRBV28,TRBJ2-7,.,TGTGCCAGCAGTATATATGCGGGACTCTTAATCTACGAGCAGTACTTC,CASSIYAGLLIYEQYF
18,few,TRBV7-8,TRBJ1-6,.,TGTGCCAGCAGCTTAATAGGTCCGACGAGCTCCTATAATTCACCCCTCCACTTT,CASSLIGPTSSYNSPLHF
14,many,TRBV2,TRBJ1-1,TRBD1,TGTGCCAGCAGTGAAGCTCAGGGGGCCGTTGAAGCTTTCTTT,CASSEAQGAVEAFF
15,.,TRBV4-1,TRBJ2-7,.,TGCGCCAGCAGCCAAGATTTTAATCCCTCCTACGAGCAGTACTTC,CASSQDFNPSYEQYF
14,.,TRBV10-1,TRBJ2-7,.,TGCGCAAGCAGCCTCAACAGAGACCCCTACGAGCAGTACTTC,CASSLNRDPYEQYF
15,many,TRBV29-1,TRBJ2-7,.,TGCAGCGTTGATTCCCCAGGGGGGAGCTCCTACGAGCAGTACTTC,CSVDSPGGSSYEQYF
14,many,TRBV6-4,TRBJ2-2,.,TGTGCCAGCAGTGACGGACTGAACACCGGGGAGCTGTTTTTT,CASSDGLNTGELFF
15,many,TRBV19,TRBJ2-7,.,TGTGCCAGTATTGGGTCCACCGCAGGGGCTTACGAGCAGTACTTC,CASIGSTAGAYEQYF
14,many,TRBV6-1,TRBJ1-2,.,TGTGCCAGCAGTCTAGGACAGTCTAACTATGGCTACACCTTC,CASSLGQSNYGYTF
12,.,TRBV5-4,TRBJ1-4,TRBD1,TGTGCCAGCAGGACAGGGGACGAAAAACTGTTTTTT,CASRTGDEKLFF
19,few,TRBV3-1,TRBJ2-2,TRBD2,TGTGCCAGCAGCCACCCTAGGTCTAGCGGGAGGGCACGGACCGGGGAGCTGTTTTTT,CASSHPRSSGRARTGELFF
17,many,TRBV6-1,TRBJ1-6,.,TGTGCCATCCGCCGGGACACCAGCGGCTCCTATAATTCACCCCTCCACTTT,CAIRRDTSGSYNSPLHF
14,.,TRBV12-3/TRBV12-4,TRBJ2-2,TRBD1,TGTGCCAGCAGGGGGGACAGCAACACCGGGGAGCTGTTTTTT,CASRGDSNTGELFF
16,many,TRBV13,TRBJ1-1,TRBD1,TGTGCCAGCAGCGATCTCGATGTAGGGGGCTACACTGAAGCTTTCTTT,CASSDLDVGGYTEAFF
17,.,TRBV6-4,TRBJ1-1,TRBD1,TGTGCCAGCAGTGATTCTGACAGGGTAGGAGGGAACACTGAAGCTTTCTTT,CASSDSDRVGGNTEAFF